The rows below give T cell receptor beta chains drawn from one sample of a study of yellow fever vaccine responses in identical twins. TCRdb reprocessed the RT-PCR reads with MiXCR, giving one entry per CDR3 protein. Among fewer than 4,500 distinct CDR3 sequences listed, around 87% were seen once. This specimen was T cells from blood (PBMCs), unsorted or a sorted subset (not recorded which), taken before or after yellow fever vaccination (not recorded which). The receptors originated from a woman aged 18-35 years who received the yellow fever vaccine. The conserved cysteine and the conserved F or W are not part of the CDR3 here. Each record gives: CDR3 protein, CDR3 length, V gene.

CDR3: ASSVEGPGVYGYT; length: 13; V: TRBV9
CDR3: ASRRGTNTGELF; length: 12; V: TRBV5-1
CDR3: ASSRRRPPYEQY; length: 12; V: TRBV11-1
CDR3: ASSPPGQPFYT; length: 11; V: TRBV14
CDR3: ASSGGQSGNTIY; length: 12; V: TRBV6-1
CDR3: ASSPPTLNSYEQY; length: 13; V: TRBV18
CDR3: SVALTGGYEQY; length: 11; V: TRBV29-1
CDR3: SVEGQPRDTQY; length: 11; V: TRBV29-1
CDR3: SARDPGQGQEKLF; length: 13; V: TRBV20-1